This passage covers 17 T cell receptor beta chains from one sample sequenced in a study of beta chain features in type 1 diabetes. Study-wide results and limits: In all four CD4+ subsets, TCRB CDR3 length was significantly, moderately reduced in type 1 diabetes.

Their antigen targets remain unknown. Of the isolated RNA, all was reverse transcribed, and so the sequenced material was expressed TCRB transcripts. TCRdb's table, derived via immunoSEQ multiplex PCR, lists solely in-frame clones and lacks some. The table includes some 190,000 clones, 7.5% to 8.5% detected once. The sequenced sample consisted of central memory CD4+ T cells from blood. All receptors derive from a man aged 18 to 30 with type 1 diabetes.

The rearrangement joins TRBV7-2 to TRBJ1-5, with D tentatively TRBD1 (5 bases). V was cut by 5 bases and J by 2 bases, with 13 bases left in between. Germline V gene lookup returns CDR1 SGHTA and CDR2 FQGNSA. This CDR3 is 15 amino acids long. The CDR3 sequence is CASSPLTGGNQPQHF. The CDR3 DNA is TGTGCCAGCAGCCCTCTCACGGGGGGCAATCAGCCCCAGCATTTT. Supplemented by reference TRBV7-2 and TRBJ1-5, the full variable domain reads GAGVSQSPSNKVTEKGKDVELRCDPISGHTALYWYRQSLGQGLEFLIYFQGNSAPDKSGLPSDRFSAERTGGSVSTLTIQRTQQEDSAVYLCASSPLTGGNQPQHFGDGTRLSIL.

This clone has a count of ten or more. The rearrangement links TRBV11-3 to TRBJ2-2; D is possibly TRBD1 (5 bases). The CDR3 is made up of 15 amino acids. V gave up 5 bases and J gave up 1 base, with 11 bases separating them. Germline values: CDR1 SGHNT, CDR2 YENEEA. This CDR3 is CASSPKGWNTGELFF. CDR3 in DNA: TGTGCCAGCAGCCCCAAGGGGTGGAACACCGGGGAGCTGTTTTTT.

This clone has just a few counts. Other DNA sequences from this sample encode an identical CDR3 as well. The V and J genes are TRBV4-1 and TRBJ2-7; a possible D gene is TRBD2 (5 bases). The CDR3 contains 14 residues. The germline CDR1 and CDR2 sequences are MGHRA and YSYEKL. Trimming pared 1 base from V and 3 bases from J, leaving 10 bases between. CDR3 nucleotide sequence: TGCGCCAGCAGCCAAGGGGATAGCGTCTACGAGCAGTACTTC. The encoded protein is CASSQGDSVYEQYF.

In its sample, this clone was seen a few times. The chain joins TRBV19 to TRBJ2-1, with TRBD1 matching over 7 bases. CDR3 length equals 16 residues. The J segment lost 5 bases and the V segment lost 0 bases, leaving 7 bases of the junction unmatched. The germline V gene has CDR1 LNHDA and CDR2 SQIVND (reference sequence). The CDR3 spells CASSIDRWQGDNEQFF. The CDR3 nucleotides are TGTGCCAGTAGTATAGATCGGTGGCAGGGGGACAATGAGCAGTTCTTC.

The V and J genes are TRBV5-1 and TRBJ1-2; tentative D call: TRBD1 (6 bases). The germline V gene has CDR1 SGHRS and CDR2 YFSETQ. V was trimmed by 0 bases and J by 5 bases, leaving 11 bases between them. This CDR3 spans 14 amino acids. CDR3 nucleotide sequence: TGCGCCAGCAGCTTGGAGGGAGGGGGATATGGCTACACCTTC. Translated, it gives CASSLEGGGYGYTF.

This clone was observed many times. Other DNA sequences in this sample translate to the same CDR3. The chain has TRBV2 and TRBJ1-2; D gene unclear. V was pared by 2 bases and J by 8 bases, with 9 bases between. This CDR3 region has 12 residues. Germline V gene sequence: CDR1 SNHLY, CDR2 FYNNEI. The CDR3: CASSESGVGYTF. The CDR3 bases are TGTGCCAGCAGTGAATCGGGTGTAGGCTACACCTTC. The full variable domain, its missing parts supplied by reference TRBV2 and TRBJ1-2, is EPEVTQTPSHQVTQMGQEVILRCVPISNHLYFYWYRQILGQKVEFLVSFYNNEISEKSEIFDDQFSVERPDGSNFTLKIRSTKLEDSAMYFCASSESGVGYTFGSGTRLTVV.

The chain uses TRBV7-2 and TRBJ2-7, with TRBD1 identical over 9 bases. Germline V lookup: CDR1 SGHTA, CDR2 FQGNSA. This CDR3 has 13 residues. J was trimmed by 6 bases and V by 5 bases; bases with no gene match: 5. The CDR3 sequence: CASSRDRVSEQYF. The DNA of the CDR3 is TGTGCCAGCAGCCGGGACAGGGTAAGCGAGCAGTACTTC.

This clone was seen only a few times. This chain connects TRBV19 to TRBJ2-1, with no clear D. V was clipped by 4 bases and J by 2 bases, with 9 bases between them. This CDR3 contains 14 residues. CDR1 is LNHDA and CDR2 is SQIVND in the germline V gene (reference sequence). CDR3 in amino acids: CASSKAAAYNEQFF. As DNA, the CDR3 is TGTGCCAGTAGTAAGGCGGCCGCCTACAATGAGCAGTTCTTC. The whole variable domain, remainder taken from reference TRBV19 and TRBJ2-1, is DGGITQSPKYLFRKEGQNVTLSCEQNLNHDAMYWYRQDPGQGLRLIYYSQIVNDFQKGDIAEGYSVSREKKESFPLTVTSAQKNPTAFYLCASSKAAAYNEQFFGPGTRLTVL.

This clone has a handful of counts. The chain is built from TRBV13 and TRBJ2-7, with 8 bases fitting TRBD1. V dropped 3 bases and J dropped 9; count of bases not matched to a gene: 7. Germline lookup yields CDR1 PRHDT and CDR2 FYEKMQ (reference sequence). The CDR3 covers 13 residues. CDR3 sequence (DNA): TGTGCCAGCAGCTTCGACAGGGGACAGGTGCAGTACTTC. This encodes CASSFDRGQVQYF.

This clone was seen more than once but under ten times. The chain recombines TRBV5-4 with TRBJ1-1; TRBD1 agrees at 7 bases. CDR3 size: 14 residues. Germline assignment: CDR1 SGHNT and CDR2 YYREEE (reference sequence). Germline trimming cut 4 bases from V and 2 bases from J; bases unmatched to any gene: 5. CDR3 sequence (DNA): TGTGCCAGCAGCGCCTGGACAGGAAACACTGAAGCTTTCTTT. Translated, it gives CASSAWTGNTEAFF.

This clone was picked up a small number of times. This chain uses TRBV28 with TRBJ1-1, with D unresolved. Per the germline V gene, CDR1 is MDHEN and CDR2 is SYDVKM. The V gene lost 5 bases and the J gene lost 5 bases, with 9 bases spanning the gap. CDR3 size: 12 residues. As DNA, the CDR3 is TGTGCCAGCAGTACCCGGGAGACTGAAGCTTTCTTT. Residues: CASSTRETEAFF.

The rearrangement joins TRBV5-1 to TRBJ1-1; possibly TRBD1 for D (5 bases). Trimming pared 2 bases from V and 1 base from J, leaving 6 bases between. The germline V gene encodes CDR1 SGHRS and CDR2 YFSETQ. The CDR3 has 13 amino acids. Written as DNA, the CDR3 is TGCGCCAGCAGCTTACAGGAGAACACTGAAGCTTTCTTT. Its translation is CASSLQENTEAFF.

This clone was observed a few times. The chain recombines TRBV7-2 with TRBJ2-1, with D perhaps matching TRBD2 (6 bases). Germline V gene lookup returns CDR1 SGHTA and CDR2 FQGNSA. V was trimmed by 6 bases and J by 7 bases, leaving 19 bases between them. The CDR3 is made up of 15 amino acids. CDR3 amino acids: CASSPGGSGGNEQFF. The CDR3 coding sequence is TGTGCCAGCAGTCCCGGGGGTAGCGGTGGGAATGAGCAGTTCTTC.

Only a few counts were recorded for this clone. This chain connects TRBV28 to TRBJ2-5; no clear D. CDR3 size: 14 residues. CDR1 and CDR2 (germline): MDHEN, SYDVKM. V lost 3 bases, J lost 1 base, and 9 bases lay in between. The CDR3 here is CASSLVTLQETQYF. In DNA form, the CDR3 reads TGTGCCAGCAGTTTGGTAACTCTCCAAGAGACCCAGTACTTC.

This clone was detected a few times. The DNA for the CDR3 is TGTGCCACCACGGACTCAGCTTCCTACGAGCAGTACTTC. Protein: CATTDSASYEQYF. This chain joins TRBV28 and TRBJ2-7, with TRBD2 as a possible D gene (5 bases). The germline V and J ends were trimmed by 10 bases and 1 base, with 14 bases remaining between them. The CDR3 is 13 amino acids. Germline assignment: CDR1 MDHEN and CDR2 SYDVKM.

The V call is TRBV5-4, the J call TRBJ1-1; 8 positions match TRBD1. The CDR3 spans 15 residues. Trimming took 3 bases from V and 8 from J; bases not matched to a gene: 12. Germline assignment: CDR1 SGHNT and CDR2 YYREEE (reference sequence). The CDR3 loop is CASSSTRQGASEAFF. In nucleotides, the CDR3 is TGTGCCAGCAGCTCGACTCGCCAGGGGGCCTCGGAAGCTTTCTTT.

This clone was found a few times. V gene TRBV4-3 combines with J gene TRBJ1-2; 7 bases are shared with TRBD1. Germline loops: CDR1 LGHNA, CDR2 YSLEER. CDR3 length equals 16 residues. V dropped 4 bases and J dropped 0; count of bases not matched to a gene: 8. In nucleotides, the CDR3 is TGCGCCAGCAGCCGAGGACAACAGGGGCCTAACTATGGCTACACCTTC. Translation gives CASSRGQQGPNYGYTF.